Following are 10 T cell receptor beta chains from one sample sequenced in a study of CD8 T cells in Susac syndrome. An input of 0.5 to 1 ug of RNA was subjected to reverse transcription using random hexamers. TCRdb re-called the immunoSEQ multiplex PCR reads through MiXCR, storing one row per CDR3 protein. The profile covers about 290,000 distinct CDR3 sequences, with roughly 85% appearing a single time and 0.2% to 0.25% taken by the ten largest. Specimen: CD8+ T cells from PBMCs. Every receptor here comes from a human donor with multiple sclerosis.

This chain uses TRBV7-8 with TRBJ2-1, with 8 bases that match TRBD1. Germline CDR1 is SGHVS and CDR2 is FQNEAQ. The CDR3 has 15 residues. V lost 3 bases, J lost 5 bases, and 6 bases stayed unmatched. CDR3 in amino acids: CASSFGQGFHNEQFF. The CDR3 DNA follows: TGTGCCAGCAGCTTCGGACAGGGATTCCACAATGAGCAGTTCTTC. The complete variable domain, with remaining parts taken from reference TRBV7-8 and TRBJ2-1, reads GAGVSQSPRYKVAKRGQDVALRCDPISGHVSLFWYQQALGQGPEFLTYFQNEAQLDKSGLPSDRFFAERPEGSVSTLKIQRTQQEDSAVYLCASSFGQGFHNEQFFGPGTRLTVL.

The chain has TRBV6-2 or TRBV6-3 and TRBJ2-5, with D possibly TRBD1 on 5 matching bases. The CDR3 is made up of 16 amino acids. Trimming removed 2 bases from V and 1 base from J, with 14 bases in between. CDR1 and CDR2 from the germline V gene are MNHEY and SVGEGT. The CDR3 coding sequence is TGTGCCAGCAGTTACCCGGACCAGGGCTTCCAAGAGACCCAGTACTTC. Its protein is CASSYPDQGFQETQYF.

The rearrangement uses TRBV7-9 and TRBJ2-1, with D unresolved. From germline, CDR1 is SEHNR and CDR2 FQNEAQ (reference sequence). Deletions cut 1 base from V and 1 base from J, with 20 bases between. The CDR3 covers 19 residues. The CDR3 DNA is TGTGCCAGCAGCTTAGTTCTTGCATACTCCCTCCTGTCCTACAATGAGCAGTTCTTC. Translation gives CASSLVLAYSLLSYNEQFF.

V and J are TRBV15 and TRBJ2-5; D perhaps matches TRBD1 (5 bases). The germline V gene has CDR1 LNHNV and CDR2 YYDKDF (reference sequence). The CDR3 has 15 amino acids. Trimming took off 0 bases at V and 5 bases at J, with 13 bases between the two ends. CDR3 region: CATSRDLRQYETQYF. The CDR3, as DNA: TGTGCCACCAGCAGAGATCTGAGACAGTACGAGACCCAGTACTTC.

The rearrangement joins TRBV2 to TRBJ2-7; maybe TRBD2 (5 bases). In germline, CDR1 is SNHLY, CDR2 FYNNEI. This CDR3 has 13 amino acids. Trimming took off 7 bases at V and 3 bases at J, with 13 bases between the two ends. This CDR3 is CASNPAENYEQYF. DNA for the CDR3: TGTGCCAGCAACCCAGCGGAGAACTACGAGCAGTACTTC.

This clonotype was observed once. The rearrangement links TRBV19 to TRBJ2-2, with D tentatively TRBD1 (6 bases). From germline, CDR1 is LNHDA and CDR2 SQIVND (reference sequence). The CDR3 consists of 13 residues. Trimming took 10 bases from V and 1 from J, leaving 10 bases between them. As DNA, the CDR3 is TGTGCCACCTCACAGGGGAACACCGGGGAGCTGTTTTTT. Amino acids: CATSQGNTGELFF.

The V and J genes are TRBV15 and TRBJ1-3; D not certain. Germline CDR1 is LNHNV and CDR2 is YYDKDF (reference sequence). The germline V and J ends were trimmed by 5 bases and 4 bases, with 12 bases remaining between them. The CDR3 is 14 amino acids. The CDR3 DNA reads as TGTGCCACCAGCGGAGGATCAGAGGGAAACACCATATATTTT. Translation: CATSGGSEGNTIYF.

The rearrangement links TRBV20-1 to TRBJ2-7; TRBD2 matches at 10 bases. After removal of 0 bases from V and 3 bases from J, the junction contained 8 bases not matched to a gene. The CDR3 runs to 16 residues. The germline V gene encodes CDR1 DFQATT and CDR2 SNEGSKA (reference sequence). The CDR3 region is CSAREQSGRANYEQYF. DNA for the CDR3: TGCAGTGCTAGAGAACAGAGCGGGAGGGCCAACTACGAGCAGTACTTC.

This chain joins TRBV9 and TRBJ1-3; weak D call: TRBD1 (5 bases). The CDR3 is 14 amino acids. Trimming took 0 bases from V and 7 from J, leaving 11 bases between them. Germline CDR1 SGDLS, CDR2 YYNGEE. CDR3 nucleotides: TGTGCCAGCAGCGTAGGAGGGACTCGGAACACCATATATTTT. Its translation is CASSVGGTRNTIYF.

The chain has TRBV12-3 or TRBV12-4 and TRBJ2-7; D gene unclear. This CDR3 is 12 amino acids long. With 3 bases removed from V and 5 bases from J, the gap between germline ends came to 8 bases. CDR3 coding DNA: TGTGCCAGCAGTTTGAGTGGTCACGAGCAGTACTTC. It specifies CASSLSGHEQYF.